This TCR beta chain was found in a study of blood T cell repertoires in COVID-19. Study at large: COVID-19 samples collected from the United States, Italy and Spain covered acute and convalescent phases. T cells, B-cell-depleted T cells, or PBMCs provided the cDNA or gDNA that served as material.

How the authors handled the data: Nucleated cell number was recorded as an estimate derived from reference gene primer amplification. Assay used: immunoSEQ multiplex PCR; TCRdb lists only in-frame clones, some missing. Clone size and the V and J calls come from that table; the DNA yielded D and trimming. The sample shows about 220,000 clones, roughly 84% of them seen only once. The source material was peripheral blood. The TCR originated in a woman of 80 years or more with acute or convalescent COVID-19.

CDR3 residues: CATSPQGTISGANVLTF. As DNA, the CDR3 is TGTGCCACCAGTCCCCAGGGGACTATCTCTGGGGCCAACGTCCTGACTTTC. The genes are TRBV24-1 and TRBJ2-6, with a weak D call TRBD2 (7 bases). The V and J ends lost 6 bases and 0 bases respectively, with 14 bases between them. This CDR3 is built from 17 residues. Germline CDR1 is KGHDR and CDR2 is SFDVKD.